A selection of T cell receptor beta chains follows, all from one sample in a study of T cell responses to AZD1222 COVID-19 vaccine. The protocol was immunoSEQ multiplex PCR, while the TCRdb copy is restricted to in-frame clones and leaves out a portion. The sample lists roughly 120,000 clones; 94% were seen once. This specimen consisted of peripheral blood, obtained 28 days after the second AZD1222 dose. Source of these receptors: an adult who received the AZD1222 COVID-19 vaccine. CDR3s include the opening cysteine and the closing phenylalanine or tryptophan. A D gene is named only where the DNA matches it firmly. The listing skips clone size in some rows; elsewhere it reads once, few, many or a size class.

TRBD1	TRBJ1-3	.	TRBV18	TGTGCCAGCTCACCACCGGGACAGGCCGGAAACACCATATATTTT	CASSPPGQAGNTIYF
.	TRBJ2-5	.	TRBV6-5	TGTGCCGTTGGGATCAGGGGCGGGACCCAGTACTTC	CAVGIRGGTQYF
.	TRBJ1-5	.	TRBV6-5	TGTGCCAGCAGTAAATTGACAGCTAATCAGCCCCAGCATTTT	CASSKLTANQPQHF
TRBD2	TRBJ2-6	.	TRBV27	TGTGCCAGCAGCCGGGAGGACCCTAGCTCTGGGGCCAACGTCCTGACTTTC	CASSREDPSSGANVLTF
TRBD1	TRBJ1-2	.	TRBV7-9	TGTGCCAGCAGCTTCGACAGGGACCACTATGGCTACACCTTC	CASSFDRDHYGYTF
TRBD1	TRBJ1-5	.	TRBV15	TGTGCCACCAGCAGAGATGGCGGGACAGGCCTTCTTCAGCCCCAGCATTTT	CATSRDGGTGLLQPQHF
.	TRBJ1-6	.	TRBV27	TGTGCCAGCAGTTTGGGCAGGGACGCCTATAATTCACCCCTCCACTTT	CASSLGRDAYNSPLHF
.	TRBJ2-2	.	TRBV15	TGTGCCACCGAGTGGGGGGCAAGGAACACCGGGGAGCTGTTTTTT	CATEWGARNTGELFF
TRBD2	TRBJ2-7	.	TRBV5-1	TGCGCCAGCAGCTTGTTAATGACTAGCAGCCTTTTCGAGCAGTACTTC	CASSLLMTSSLFEQYF
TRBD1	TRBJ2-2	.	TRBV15	TGTGCCACCAGCAGGAGGACAGGGGCGAACACCGGGGAGCTGTTTTTT	CATSRRTGANTGELFF
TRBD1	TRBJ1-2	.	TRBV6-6	TGTGCCAGCAGTCCAAAAACTCCGGGACAGCGCCTCTCGCTGAGCCCCTTC	CASSPKTPGQRLSLSPF
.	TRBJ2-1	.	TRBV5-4	TGTGCCGGGTCCCGATACGGTGAAAACAATGAGCAGTTCTTC	CAGSRYGENNEQFF
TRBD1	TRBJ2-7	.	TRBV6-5	TGTGCCAGCAGGACAGGGGGGACCTACGAGCAGTACTTC	CASRTGGTYEQYF
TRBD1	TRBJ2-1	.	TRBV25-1	TGTGCCAGCAGTGAAGGACAGGGCTACAATGAGCAGTTCTTC	CASSEGQGYNEQFF
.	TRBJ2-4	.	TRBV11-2	TGTGCCAGCAGCTCGCCCTCGGGACGGAAAAACATTCAGTACTTC	CASSSPSGRKNIQYF
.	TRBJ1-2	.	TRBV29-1	TGCAGCGTTGATGGTACCGGCTACACCTTC	CSVDGTGYTF
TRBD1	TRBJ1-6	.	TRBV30	TGTGCCTGGAGCGACAGGGGGCAGACCTATAATTCACCCCTCCACTTT	CAWSDRGQTYNSPLHF
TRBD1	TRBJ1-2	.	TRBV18	TGTGCCAGCTCACCCTATGGACAGGGAATGCATGGCTACACCTTC	CASSPYGQGMHGYTF
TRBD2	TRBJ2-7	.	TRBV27	TGTGCCAGCAGACGCAGGACTAGCGGGAGGGCCATAAGGGGGGAGCAGTACTTC	CASRRRTSGRAIRGEQYF
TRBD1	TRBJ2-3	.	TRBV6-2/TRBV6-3	TGTGCCAGCAGTTACTCAGGGGGCGCAGATACGCAGTATTTT	CASSYSGGADTQYF
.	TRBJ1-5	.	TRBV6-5	TGTGCCAGCAGTCTAGGGTATAGCAATCAGCCCCAGCATTTT	CASSLGYSNQPQHF
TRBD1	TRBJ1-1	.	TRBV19	TGTGCCAGTACATCGGGGACAGGGATCACTGAAGCTTTCTTT	CASTSGTGITEAFF
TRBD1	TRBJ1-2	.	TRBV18	TGTGCCAGCTCCTTAGACAGGGACAGTGGCTACACCTTC	CASSLDRDSGYTF
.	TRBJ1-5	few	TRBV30	TGTGCCTGGAGTCTCCTGAGCAATCAGCCCCAGCATTTT	CAWSLLSNQPQHF
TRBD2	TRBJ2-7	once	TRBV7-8	TGTGCCAGCAGCTTACTAGCGGGCCCAGGCTCCTACGAGCAGTACTTC	CASSLLAGPGSYEQYF
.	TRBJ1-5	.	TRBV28	TGTGCCAGCAGTTTGAACAGTCTTTTGGTTAGTCAGCCCCAGCATTTT	CASSLNSLLVSQPQHF
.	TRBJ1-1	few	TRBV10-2	TGCGCCAGCAGTTTCCATGCGTCCGGGACCTTTGGGCAAGAAGCTTTCTTT	CASSFHASGTFGQEAFF
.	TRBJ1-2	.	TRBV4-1	TGCGCCAGCAGCCCGGGAAGTGACTATGGCTACACCTTC	CASSPGSDYGYTF
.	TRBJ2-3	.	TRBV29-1	TGCAGCGTTGAGGTTGACTATATCACAGATACGCAGTATTTT	CSVEVDYITDTQYF
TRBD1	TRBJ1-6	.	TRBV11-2	TGTGCCAGCAGAACCGGGACAGGGAATTCACCCCTCCACTTT	CASRTGTGNSPLHF
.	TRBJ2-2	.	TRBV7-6	TGTGCCAGCCGGGAACCCCCCGGGGAGCTGTTTTTT	CASREPPGELFF
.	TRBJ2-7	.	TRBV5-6	TGTGCCAGCAGCTTGGGGCCAGGGGCTGTTTTCCGGTACTTC	CASSLGPGAVFRYF
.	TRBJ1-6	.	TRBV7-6	TGTGCCAGCAGCTTAGAAGGAACAGTACAGAATTCACCCCTCCACTTT	CASSLEGTVQNSPLHF
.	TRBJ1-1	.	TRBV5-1	TGCGCCAGCAGCTTCTCCCCTGCGAGTCGGACTGAAGCTTTCTTT	CASSFSPASRTEAFF
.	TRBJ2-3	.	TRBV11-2	TGTGCCAGCAGCTTAGTTAGAGGACTATTCACAGATACGCAGTATTTT	CASSLVRGLFTDTQYF
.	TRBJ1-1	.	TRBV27	TGTGCCAGCTTCCAAGGAAACACTGAAGCTTTCTTT	CASFQGNTEAFF
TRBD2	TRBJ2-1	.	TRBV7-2	TGTGCCAGCAGCCTAGCGGGAGGGTGGGGTGAGCAGTTCTTC	CASSLAGGWGEQFF
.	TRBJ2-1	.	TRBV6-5	TGTGCCAGCCGGGCCTCCGCGGGCCCTGAGCAGTTCTTC	CASRASAGPEQFF
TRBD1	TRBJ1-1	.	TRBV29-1	TGCAGCGTTGAAGGGACAGGGGGCGCGAACACTGAAGCTTTCTTT	CSVEGTGGANTEAFF
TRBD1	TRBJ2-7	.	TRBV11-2	TGTGCCAGCAGCCGAGTTCAGGGGGCTAATCACTACGAGCAGTACTTC	CASSRVQGANHYEQYF
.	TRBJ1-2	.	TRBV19	TGTGCCAGTACTATCGGGAACTATGGCTACACCTTC	CASTIGNYGYTF
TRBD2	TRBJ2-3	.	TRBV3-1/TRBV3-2	TGTGCCAGCAGCCAAGAGTGGCGGGGGACTAGCACAGATACGCAGTATTTT	CASSQEWRGTSTDTQYF
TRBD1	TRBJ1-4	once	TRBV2	TGTGCCAGCAGTAAAGGGACAGTAATCCTTCCTGAAAAACTGTTTTTT	CASSKGTVILPEKLFF
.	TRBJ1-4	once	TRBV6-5	TGTGCCAGCAGTTATGGGTCTCTGGAACCTACTGAAAAACTGTTTTTT	CASSYGSLEPTEKLFF
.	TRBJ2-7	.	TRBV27	TGTGCCAGCCGACAGTCACTCCTTCTTACCTACGAGCAGTACTTC	CASRQSLLLTYEQYF
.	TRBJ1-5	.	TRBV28	TGTGCCAGCTCCAGGGGCTGGGGCAATCAGCCCCAGCATTTT	CASSRGWGNQPQHF
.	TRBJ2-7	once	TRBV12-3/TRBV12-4	TGTGCCAGCAGTCTGGGGGGTAGCAACGAGCAGTACTTC	CASSLGGSNEQYF
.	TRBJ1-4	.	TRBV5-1	TGCGCCAGCGTCGGAGAGGAGAATGAAAAACTGTTTTTT	CASVGEENEKLFF
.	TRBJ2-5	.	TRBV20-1	TGCAGTGCACGGGGGCAAGAGACCCAGTACTTC	CSARGQETQYF
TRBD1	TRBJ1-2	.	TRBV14	TGTGCCAGCAGCCTCCGGACAGGGGATAACTATGGCTACACCTTC	CASSLRTGDNYGYTF
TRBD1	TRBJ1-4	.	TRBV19	TGTGCCAGTTCCGGGACAGGGACTGAAAAACTGTTTTTT	CASSGTGTEKLFF
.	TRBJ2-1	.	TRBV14	TGTGCCAGCAGCCACAACATCCCTTACAATGAGCAGTTCTTC	CASSHNIPYNEQFF
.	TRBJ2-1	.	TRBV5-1	TGCGCCAGCAGCTTGGCCCCGGTGGAACTAGCCGGCAATGAGCAGTTCTTC	CASSLAPVELAGNEQFF